The text below deals with one TCR beta chain. V was cut by 4 bases and J by 7 bases, with 15 bases left in between. CDR1 is SGHRS and CDR2 is YFSETQ in the germline V gene. This CDR3 is 14 amino acids long. This sample is drawn from a study of blood T cell repertoires in COVID-19. TCRdb's copy holds only in-frame clones and misses some; the assay was immunoSEQ multiplex PCR. The table has tens of thousands of clones, around 73% seen once. The receptor comes from a man between 60 and 70 years old with COVID-19, enrolled during active disease. This chain links TRBV5-1 with TRBJ2-1; D not resolved. The source material was peripheral blood. The CDR3 sequence: CASSNQVNLNEQFF. The CDR3 nucleotides are TGCGCCAGCAGCAACCAGGTAAATCTAAATGAGCAGTTCTTC.